Sequencing of this T cell receptor beta chain was carried out in a study of shared clonotypes between healthy human individuals. Trimming cost V 0 bases and J 2 bases, with 12 bases left between them. Germline V lookup: CDR1 SGHRS, CDR2 YFSETQ. The CDR3 runs 16 residues. Sequencing was performed with immunoSEQ multiplex PCR; in TCRdb, only in-frame clones are kept and a portion is missing. The repertoire consists of some 2.4 million clones, with 90% to 95% occurring once and the leading ten covering approximately 0.37%. The chain links TRBV5-1 to TRBJ2-4; a possible D gene is TRBD2 (5 bases). Specimen: naive CD4+ T cells from PBMCs. The sample's subset: CD45RA+ positively selected. This clonotype was sampled from a man aged 18 to 30 in good health. Some clones in this sample may be carry-over from other donors' samples. CDR3 sequence: CASSLVRAGTKNIQYF. The CDR3 DNA reads as TGCGCCAGCAGCTTGGTGCGGGCTGGGACCAAAAACATTCAGTACTTC.